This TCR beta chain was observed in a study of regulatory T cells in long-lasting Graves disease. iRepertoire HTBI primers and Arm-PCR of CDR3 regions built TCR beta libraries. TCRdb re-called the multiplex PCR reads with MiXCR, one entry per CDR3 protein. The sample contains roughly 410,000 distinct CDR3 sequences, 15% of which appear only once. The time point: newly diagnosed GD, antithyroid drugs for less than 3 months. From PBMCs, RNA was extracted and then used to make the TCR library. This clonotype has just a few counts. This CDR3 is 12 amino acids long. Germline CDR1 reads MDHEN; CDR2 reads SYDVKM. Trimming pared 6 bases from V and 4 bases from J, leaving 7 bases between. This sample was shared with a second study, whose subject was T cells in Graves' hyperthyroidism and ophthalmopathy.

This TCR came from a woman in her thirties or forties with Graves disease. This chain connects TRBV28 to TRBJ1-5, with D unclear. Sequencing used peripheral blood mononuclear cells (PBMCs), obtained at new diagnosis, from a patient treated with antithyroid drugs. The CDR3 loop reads CASRSPNQPQHF. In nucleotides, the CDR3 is TGTGCCAGCAGGTCCCCTAATCAGCCCCAGCATTTT.